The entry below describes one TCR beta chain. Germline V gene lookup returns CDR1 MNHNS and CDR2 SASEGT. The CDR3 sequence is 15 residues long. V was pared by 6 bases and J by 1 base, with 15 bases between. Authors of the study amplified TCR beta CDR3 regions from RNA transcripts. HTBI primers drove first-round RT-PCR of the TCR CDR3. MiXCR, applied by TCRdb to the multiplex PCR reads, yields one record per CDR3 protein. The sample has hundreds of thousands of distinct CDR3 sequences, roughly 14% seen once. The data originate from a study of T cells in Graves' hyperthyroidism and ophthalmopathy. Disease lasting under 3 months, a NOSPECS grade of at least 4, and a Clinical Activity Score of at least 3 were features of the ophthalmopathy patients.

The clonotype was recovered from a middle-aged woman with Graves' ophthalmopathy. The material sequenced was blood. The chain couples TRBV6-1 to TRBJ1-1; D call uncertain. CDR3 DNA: TGTGCCAGCAGCATCCGACCCCCGAGGAACACTGAAGCTTTCTTT. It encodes CASSIRPPRNTEAFF.